This T cell receptor beta chain was retrieved from a study of sequential checkpoint blockade in melanoma. Treatment noted: randomized to nivolumab then ipilimumab (arm A) or the reverse (arm B). In this sample, this clone turned up a few times. TCRdb keeps only in-frame clones here, not all; method: immunoSEQ multiplex PCR. Altogether about 2,000 clones are present, over 20% being singletons, with the ten largest covering 9.5% to 15%. This specimen consisted of tumor tissue (inferred from file names), obtained from a patient given nivolumab and ipilimumab in sequence. The source of this sequence is a human donor with melanoma.

DNA for the CDR3: TGCGCCAGCAGCCAGCAGACAGGGAGAATGTCAGATACGCAGTATTTT. As protein: CASSQQTGRMSDTQYF. The chain recombines TRBV4-1 with TRBJ2-3, with TRBD1 matching 7 bases. Germline lookup yields CDR1 MGHRA and CDR2 YSYEKL. V trimming: 3 bases; J trimming: 4 bases; junction bases outside the gene matches: 10. CDR3 length: 16 residues.